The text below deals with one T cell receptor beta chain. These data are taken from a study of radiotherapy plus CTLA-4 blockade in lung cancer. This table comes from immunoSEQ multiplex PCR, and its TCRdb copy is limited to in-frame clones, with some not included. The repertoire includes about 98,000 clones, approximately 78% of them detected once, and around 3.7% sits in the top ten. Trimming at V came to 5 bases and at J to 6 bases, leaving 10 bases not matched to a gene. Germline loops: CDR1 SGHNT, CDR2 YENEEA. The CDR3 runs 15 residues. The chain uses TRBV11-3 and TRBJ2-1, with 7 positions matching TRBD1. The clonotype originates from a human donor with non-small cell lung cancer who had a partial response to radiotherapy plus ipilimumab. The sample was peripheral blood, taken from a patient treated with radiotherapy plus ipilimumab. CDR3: CASSARTGSRNEQFF. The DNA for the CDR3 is TGTGCCAGCAGCGCCCGGACAGGTTCCCGCAATGAGCAGTTCTTC.